This entry describes one T cell receptor (beta chain). Antigen: not known. The sample comes from a study of PD-1 blockade in classical Hodgkin lymphoma. Overall study findings and caveats: Prior to therapy, complete responders displayed diversity much like that of newly diagnosed patients.

CDR1 is SGDLS and CDR2 is YYNGEE in the germline V gene. Trimming stripped 4 bases from V and 9 bases from J, with 27 bases between. The CDR3 is made up of 17 amino acids. Here immunoSEQ multiplex PCR was the method, and the copy in TCRdb shows in-frame clones only, minus some. This repertoire shows about 64,000 clones, more than 90% found once; its top ten account for around 8%. As to time point: cycle 4 day 1 (C4D1), after less than 7 weeks of nivolumab. Every patient relapsed after autologous stem cell transplantation, and brentuximab vedotin exposure varied. This clonotype was obtained from a human donor with classical Hodgkin lymphoma. This rearrangement joins TRBV9 to TRBJ2-3; weak D call: TRBD2 (6 bases). The input for sequencing was peripheral blood mononuclear cells (PBMCs), taken before the fourth cycle of nivolumab. The CDR3 here is CASSYSPMEGAPSTQYF. The CDR3 coding sequence is TGTGCCAGCAGCTACAGTCCGATGGAGGGAGCACCGAGCACGCAGTATTTT.